This TCR beta chain was sequenced for a study of T-cell reconstitution after alpha-beta-depleted transplantation in children. Whole-study findings and limits: The origin of alpha-beta T cells about two months after transplant was reportedly several hundred expanded graft clones. Where some patients showed high TCRbeta diversity at day 60, it came from recipient T cells and thymic progenitors that had survived. Newly made T cells mostly supplied T-cell counts and diversity one year after transplant.

In regard to this clonotype: No antigen is known for it.

Unique molecular identifiers were used in preparing the TCRbeta library. TCRdb independently ran MiXCR on the PCR reads; one entry per CDR3 protein. The table includes some 600,000 distinct CDR3 sequences, about an eighth detected once. CDR3 size: 13 residues. V shed 3 bases and J 5 bases; nucleotides not matched to a gene: 2. Germline V lookup: CDR1 SGDLS, CDR2 YYNGEE. The sample was PBMCs, mostly from graft donor cells, taken 360 days after TCRalphabeta/CD19-depleted stem cell transplant. This receptor was identified in a male patient younger than 18 who had a stem cell transplant for acute myeloid leukemia, so the T cells may come from the graft donor. This chain connects TRBV9 to TRBJ1-3, with 7 nucleotides matching TRBD1. CDR3 in amino acids: CASSEQGRNTIYF. The CDR3 bases are TGTGCCAGCAGCGAACAGGGGAGAAACACCATATATTTT.